This entry lists 29 T cell receptor beta chains sequenced from one sample in a study of PD-L1 blockade in urothelial cancer. Time point described: pretreatment peripheral blood. Sequencing was performed with immunoSEQ multiplex PCR; in TCRdb, only in-frame clones are kept and a portion is missing. Among some 87,000 clones listed, roughly 87% were seen once. Sequenced here: PBMCs, sampled around atezolizumab (anti-PD-L1) treatment. The source of these receptors is a man between 60 and 75 years old with urothelial cancer.

The table lists this clone with a count of one. V gene TRBV4-2 combines with J gene TRBJ2-1, with D possibly matching TRBD2 (6 bases). This CDR3 is built from 14 residues. V lost 8 bases and J 2 bases, leaving 13 bases between the germline ends. CDR1 is LGHNA, CDR2 YNFKEQ, per germline. This chain's CDR3 is CASGRRGAYNEQFF. As DNA, the CDR3 is TGTGCCAGCGGAAGGAGGGGAGCCTACAATGAGCAGTTCTTC.

This clone was counted once. The chain links TRBV5-4 to TRBJ2-7, with TRBD2 identical over 12 bases. Trimming at V came to 6 bases and at J to 0 bases, leaving 13 bases not matched to a gene. The CDR3 extends over 18 amino acids. The germline V gene has CDR1 SGHNT and CDR2 YYREEE (reference sequence). The CDR3 nucleotides are TGTGCCAGCACCATTTATGGACTAGCGGGGCGAAGCTCCTACGAGCAGTACTTC. Translation: CASTIYGLAGRSSYEQYF.

This chain links TRBV7-6 with TRBJ1-3; TRBD1 agrees at 7 bases. V was pared by 5 bases and J by 0 bases, with 4 bases of the junction left unmatched. The CDR3 has 15 amino acids. CDR1 is SGHVS and CDR2 is FNYEAQ in the germline V gene. The CDR3 sequence: CASSRDSPSGNTIYF. In DNA, the CDR3 is TGTGCCAGCAGCAGGGACAGCCCCTCTGGAAACACCATATATTTT.

This clone has only a few counts. The genes are TRBV10-1 and TRBJ2-5, with TRBD1 as a possible D gene (7 bases). Germline V gene data show CDR1 as WNHNN and CDR2 as SYGVQD (reference sequence). CDR3 length: 14 residues. V gave up 2 bases and J gave up 6 bases, with 13 bases separating them. The CDR3 is CASSERQGGKTQYF. The DNA of the CDR3 is TGCGCCAGCAGTGAGCGGCAGGGGGGAAAGACCCAGTACTTC.

The chain links TRBV10-3 to TRBJ1-6; D not resolved. Germline-derived CDR1 and CDR2 are ENHRY and SYGVKD. The V end lost 3 bases, the J end lost 0 bases, and 6 bases lay between the germline ends. The CDR3 runs 15 residues. This CDR3 reads CAISDGSSYNSPLHF. In DNA, the CDR3 is TGTGCCATCAGTGATGGGAGCTCCTATAATTCACCCCTCCACTTT.

This chain uses TRBV10-3 with TRBJ2-2; TRBD2 agrees at 8 bases. Per germline, CDR1 ENHRY and CDR2 SYGVKD. The CDR3 runs to 14 residues. The trim removed 6 bases at V and 1 base at J, leaving 1 base unmatched. The CDR3 spells CAIRTSGNTGELFF. In DNA form, the CDR3 reads TGTGCCATCAGAACTAGCGGGAACACCGGGGAGCTGTTTTTT.

The chain combines TRBV2 with TRBJ2-3; 9 bases agree with TRBD1. CDR3 length: 15 amino acids. CDR1 is SNHLY and CDR2 is FYNNEI in the germline V gene. The junction had 6 bases not matched to a gene; V was cut back by 6 bases and J by 2 bases. The CDR3 bases are TGTGCCAGCAGGCTGACAGGGGGAGACACAGATACGCAGTATTTT. Amino acid sequence: CASRLTGGDTDTQYF. Combining the CDR3 with reference TRBV2 and TRBJ2-3 gives the whole variable domain EPEVTQTPSHQVTQMGQEVILRCVPISNHLYFYWYRQILGQKVEFLVSFYNNEISEKSEIFDDQFSVERPDGSNFTLKIRSTKLEDSAMYFCASRLTGGDTDTQYFGPGTRLTVL.

The gene calls are TRBV28 and TRBJ2-1; TRBD1 matches at 7 bases. The junction had 12 bases not matched to a gene; V was cut back by 6 bases and J by 1 base. The CDR3 runs 17 residues. The V gene's germline CDR1 is MDHEN and CDR2 SYDVKM. For the CDR3, the DNA is TGTGCCAGCAGCCCAGGGACAGTAAGGAAGTCCTACAATGAGCAGTTCTTC. It translates to CASSPGTVRKSYNEQFF.

This chain joins TRBV6-1 and TRBJ1-2; D possibly corresponds to TRBD1 (6 bases). This CDR3 is built from 15 residues. From germline, CDR1 is MNHNS and CDR2 SASEGT. The V end lost 6 bases, the J end lost 4 bases, and 18 bases lay between the germline ends. The DNA of the CDR3 is TGTGCCAGCAGGGGAACAGGGTTTTCGGCCTATGGCTACACCTTC. It specifies CASRGTGFSAYGYTF.

The chain is built from TRBV7-8 and TRBJ2-7, with 7 positions matching TRBD2. Germline V gene sequence: CDR1 SGHVS, CDR2 FQNEAQ. V trimming: 1 base; J trimming: 3 bases; junction bases outside the gene matches: 9. The CDR3 has 16 amino acids. CDR3 loop: CASSLVQLATHYEQYF. The CDR3 DNA follows: TGTGCCAGCAGCTTAGTCCAACTAGCGACCCACTACGAGCAGTACTTC.

The V and J genes are TRBV12-2 and TRBJ1-4. TRBV12-2 is a recognized pseudogene. The CDR3 extends over 18 amino acids. The CDR3 sequence: CASRLARKKSATNEKLFF. The CDR3, as DNA: TGTGCAAGTCGCTTAGCGCGGAAAAAATCGGCAACTAATGAAAAACTGTTTTTT.

This clone is a singleton in its sample. This chain links TRBV27 with TRBJ2-5; 8 positions agree with TRBD2. The junction had 18 bases not matched to a gene; V was cut back by 7 bases and J by 5 bases. CDR3 length: 17 amino acids. Looked up from germline, CDR1 is MNHEY and CDR2 is SMNVEV (reference sequence). The CDR3 sequence is CASKSFSRAGGGETQYF. The CDR3, as DNA: TGTGCCAGCAAGTCTTTCTCTCGCGCGGGAGGTGGGGAGACCCAGTACTTC.

The chain joins TRBV4-3 to TRBJ2-1, with no clear D. The CDR3 consists of 13 residues. Trimming left V 0 bases short and J 10 bases short, with 10 bases between. Germline assignment: CDR1 LGHNA and CDR2 YSLEER. In nucleotides, the CDR3 is TGCGCCAGCAGCCAAGATATGGTGGGCGAGCAGTTCTTC. It translates to CASSQDMVGEQFF.

The chain recombines TRBV15 with TRBJ2-1; 9 bases match TRBD2. CDR3 length: 17 residues. J lost 1 base, V lost 0 bases, and 4 bases had no gene match. Per the germline V gene, CDR1 is LNHNV and CDR2 is YYDKDF (reference sequence). The CDR3 spells CATSRERLAASYNEQFF. The CDR3 DNA reads TGTGCCACCAGCAGAGAGAGACTAGCGGCTTCCTACAATGAGCAGTTCTTC.

This sequence joins TRBV5-4 and TRBJ1-5, with TRBD1 as a possible D gene (5 bases). Germline V gene lookup returns CDR1 SGHNT and CDR2 YYREEE (reference sequence). V was pared by 4 bases and J by 6 bases, with 11 bases between. The CDR3 spans 13 residues. The CDR3 DNA reads as TGTGCCAGCAGCGACTCAGGGCTTCAGCCCCAGCATTTT. Translated: CASSDSGLQPQHF.

The gene calls are TRBV28 and TRBJ2-1, with D perhaps matching TRBD2 (6 bases). CDR3 length: 16 residues. The germline CDR1 and CDR2 sequences are MDHEN and SYDVKM. V lost 3 bases and J 0 bases, leaving 12 bases between the germline ends. CDR3 nucleotides: TGTGCCAGCAGTTTCGGGACTGCTAGCTCCTACAATGAGCAGTTCTTC. Translating it yields CASSFGTASSYNEQFF.

Only one count was recorded for this clone. The chain joins TRBV25-1 to TRBJ1-2; no definite D call. V was clipped by 1 base and J by 7 bases, with 7 bases between them. Germline loops: CDR1 MGHDK, CDR2 SYGVNS. CDR3 size: 12 residues. The CDR3 loop reads CASSEFGGGYTF. The CDR3, as DNA: TGTGCCAGCAGTGAATTCGGTGGTGGCTACACCTTC.

The chain recombines TRBV19 with TRBJ2-1, with TRBD1 identical over 8 bases. Germline CDR1 LNHDA, CDR2 SQIVND (reference sequence). CDR3 length equals 16 residues. J lost 1 base, V lost 1 base, and 3 bases had no gene match. The CDR3 nucleotides read TGTGCCAGTAGTATAGCGGACAGGGCGTCCTACAATGAGCAGTTCTTC. As protein: CASSIADRASYNEQFF.

The chain combines TRBV11-3 with TRBJ1-1; D call uncertain. Deletions cut 5 bases from V and 1 base from J, with 8 bases between. Germline assignment: CDR1 SGHNT and CDR2 YENEEA. This CDR3 spans 13 amino acids. Here the CDR3 DNA reads TGTGCCAGCAGCGCCGAGAGGAACACTGAAGCTTTCTTT. Translation gives CASSAERNTEAFF.

V usage is TRBV28 and J usage is TRBJ2-7; D might be TRBD1 (6 bases). CDR3 length: 14 amino acids. The V gene lost 8 bases and the J gene lost 2 bases, with 16 bases spanning the gap. In germline, CDR1 is MDHEN, CDR2 SYDVKM. CDR3 protein: CASLGDIRTYEQYF. The CDR3 coding sequence is TGTGCCAGCCTGGGGGACATCCGCACCTACGAGCAGTACTTC.

V is TRBV5-4 and J is TRBJ2-2; 7 nucleotides agree with TRBD1. V gave up 0 bases and J gave up 2 bases; unmatched junction bases: 4. CDR1 is SGHNT, CDR2 YYREEE, per germline (reference sequence). This CDR3 is built from 16 residues. CDR3 loop: CASSLERGRNTGELFF. CDR3 sequence (DNA): TGTGCCAGCAGCTTGGAGAGGGGGCGAAACACCGGGGAGCTGTTTTTT.

The V call is TRBV28, the J call TRBJ1-3; D is uncertain. The length of the CDR3 is 13 residues. V gave up 6 bases and J gave up 0 bases, with 6 bases separating them. The V gene's germline CDR1 is MDHEN and CDR2 SYDVKM. The CDR3 loop reads CASRPSSGNTIYF. The CDR3 DNA reads as TGTGCCAGCAGACCGAGCTCTGGAAACACCATATATTTT. The full variable domain, in which reference TRBV28 and TRBJ1-3 provide the parts outside the CDR3, is DVKVTQSSRYLVKRTGEKVFLECVQDMDHENMFWYRQDPGLGLRLIYFSYDVKMKEKGDIPEGYSVSREKKERFSLILESASTNQTSMYLCASRPSSGNTIYFGEGSWLTVV.

The rearrangement uses TRBV9 and TRBJ2-2; TRBD2 matches 10 bases. The CDR3 spans 15 residues. Unmatched junction bases numbered 4, after V lost 3 bases and J lost 5 bases. From germline, CDR1 is SGDLS and CDR2 YYNGEE. The CDR3 DNA follows: TGTGCCAGCAGCGAGGGGACTAGCGTGACCGGGGAGCTGTTTTTT. Translating gives CASSEGTSVTGELFF.

This chain connects TRBV12-1 to TRBJ1-2. TRBV12-1 is a pseudogene. The CDR3 contains 16 residues. CDR3 residues: CASSWGGGLGVDGYTF. CDR3 nucleotide sequence: TGTGCCAGCAGCTGGGGGGGAGGGCTGGGAGTAGATGGCTACACCTTC.

The chain joins TRBV9 to TRBJ1-6; TRBD1 agrees at 7 bases. Germline V gives CDR1 SGDLS, CDR2 YYNGEE. This CDR3 spans 15 amino acids. The V and J ends lost 4 bases and 10 bases, in that order; junction bases with no gene match: 11. This CDR3 is CASSKLRDRLSPLHF. CDR3 in DNA: TGTGCCAGCAGCAAACTCCGGGACAGACTATCACCCCTCCACTTT.

The chain joins TRBV28 to TRBJ2-7; tentatively, D is TRBD2 (5 bases). The CDR3 is 13 amino acids. CDR1 and CDR2 (germline): MDHEN, SYDVKM. V was pared by 2 bases and J by 6 bases, with 11 bases between. CDR3 nucleotide sequence: TGTGCCAGCAGTTTAACGGGGATCCGCGAGCAGTACTTC. It specifies CASSLTGIREQYF.

This chain connects TRBV6-6 to TRBJ1-5, with unresolved D. Germline assignment: CDR1 MNHNY and CDR2 SVGAGI (reference sequence). The CDR3 contains 14 residues. V gave up 0 bases and J gave up 7 bases, with 10 bases separating them. This CDR3 is CASSYSGFEQPQHF. The CDR3 region has the DNA TGTGCCAGCAGTTACTCCGGGTTTGAACAGCCCCAGCATTTT.

This chain links TRBV12-5 with TRBJ2-7, with 7 nucleotides matching TRBD2. Per germline, CDR1 LGHNT and CDR2 FRNRAP. CDR3 length equals 18 residues. V gave up 0 bases and J gave up 1 base; unmatched junction bases: 12. The CDR3 DNA reads as TGTGCTAGTGGTTTGGTACGGCCCCGACTAGCCAGGTCCTACGAGCAGTACTTC. This encodes CASGLVRPRLARSYEQYF. Variable domain in full (rest from reference TRBV12-5 and TRBJ2-7): DARVTQTPRHKVTEMGQEVTMRCQPILGHNTVFWYRQTMMQGLELLAYFRNRAPLDDSGMPKDRFSAEMPDATLATLKIQPSEPRDSAVYFCASGLVRPRLARSYEQYFGPGTRLTVT.

The V gene is TRBV7-9, the J gene TRBJ1-1; 8 nucleotides line up with TRBD1. The CDR3 totals 17 residues. Germline V gene sequence: CDR1 SEHNR, CDR2 FQNEAQ (reference sequence). Losses at the gene ends were 5 bases for V and 1 base for J; bases not matched to a gene: 12. DNA of the CDR3: TGTGCCAGCAGCGGCCCGGTGGCAGGGGGCACGAACACTGAAGCTTTCTTT. Amino acid sequence: CASSGPVAGGTNTEAFF.